Listed here are 19 T cell receptor beta chains from one sample, sequenced in a study of cytomegalovirus exposure and HLA in healthy donors. The PCR contained 60 Vbeta and 13 Jbeta primers. The data were produced by immunoSEQ multiplex PCR, yet TCRdb's version contains in-frame clones alone and is incomplete. Found here are approximately 220,000 clones, 70% to 80% of them singletons; the top ten hold roughly a sixth. Sequencing was done on a sample of PBMCs. These receptor sequences come from a middle-aged man in good health and CMV-seronegative.

The chain is built from TRBV6-5 and TRBJ2-1; 9 positions match TRBD1. V lost 2 bases and J lost 10; bases outside the gene matches: 9. The CDR3 covers 15 residues. Germline CDR1 MNHEY, CDR2 SVGAGI. As DNA, the CDR3 is TGTGCCAGCAGTTACAGGCCGGGACAGGGACGGGAGCAGTTCTTC. Amino acids: CASSYRPGQGREQFF.

The DNA of the CDR3 is TGCGCCAGCAGCCCCGGGACAGGGCTTTCAGTCTACGAGCAGTACTTC. Translated: CASSPGTGLSVYEQYF. The chain couples TRBV10-1 to TRBJ2-7, with 9 bases lining up with TRBD1. V was pared by 6 bases and J by 3 bases, with 12 bases of the junction left unmatched. CDR1 is WNHNN and CDR2 is SYGVQD in the germline V gene (reference sequence). The CDR3 has 16 amino acids.

The V and J genes are TRBV27 and TRBJ1-2; TRBD1 agrees at 9 bases. The CDR3 extends over 15 amino acids. V trimming: 2 bases; J trimming: 2 bases; junction bases outside the gene matches: 3. CDR1 and CDR2 from the germline V gene are MNHEY and SMNVEV (reference sequence). CDR3 bases: TGTGCCAGCAGTTTACAGACAGGGGGGAACTATGGCTACACCTTC. Translation: CASSLQTGGNYGYTF.

The chain combines TRBV7-2 with TRBJ2-5; 8 bases are shared with TRBD2. J lost 3 bases, V lost 1 base, and 7 bases had no gene match. This CDR3 is 16 amino acids long. Per germline, CDR1 SGHTA and CDR2 FQGNSA. The CDR3 DNA follows: TGTGCCAGCAGCTTAGGATATATGCGGGGGGAAGAGACCCAGTACTTC. Encoded protein: CASSLGYMRGEETQYF.

This clone showed up just a few times. V usage is TRBV27 and J usage is TRBJ1-6; D uncertain. Germline V gene data show CDR1 as MNHEY and CDR2 as SMNVEV (reference sequence). The CDR3 runs 17 residues. Trimming pared 6 bases from V and 1 base from J, leaving 16 bases between. The CDR3 protein is CASSPTKGRSYNSPLHF. The CDR3 DNA follows: TGTGCCAGCAGCCCGACAAAAGGGAGATCCTATAATTCACCCCTCCACTTT.

The chain employs TRBV19 and TRBJ1-1; tentative D call: TRBD1 (5 bases). Trimming pared 4 bases from V and 1 base from J, leaving 7 bases between. CDR3 length: 13 amino acids. CDR1 is LNHDA, CDR2 SQIVND, per germline (reference sequence). Written as DNA, the CDR3 is TGTGCCAGTAGTAAGACAGAGAACACTGAAGCTTTCTTT. This encodes CASSKTENTEAFF.

The chain joins TRBV5-1 to TRBJ1-4; 7 bases are a match to TRBD1. V was clipped by 3 bases and J by 2 bases; unmatched bases: 7. This CDR3 is built from 16 residues. Germline V gives CDR1 SGHRS, CDR2 YFSETQ. This CDR3 is CASSSRQGETNEKLFF. The CDR3 coding sequence is TGCGCCAGCAGCTCCCGCCAGGGGGAGACTAATGAAAAACTGTTTTTT.

The rearrangement joins TRBV27 to TRBJ2-3; 8 bases agree with TRBD2. Germline V gene data show CDR1 as MNHEY and CDR2 as SMNVEV (reference sequence). The CDR3 extends over 14 amino acids. After removal of 6 bases from V and 8 bases from J, the junction contained 10 bases not matched to a gene. The DNA of the CDR3 is TGTGCCAGCAGCCTTGGACTAGCTGGGAGTACGCAGTATTTT. The encoded protein is CASSLGLAGSTQYF.

The chain recombines TRBV21-1 with TRBJ2-7; the tabulated D call, TRBD1, remains unverified against the DNA. TRBV21-1 counts as a pseudogene. The CDR3 sequence is 16 residues long. This chain's CDR3 is CASSKTGKGIPHEQYF. CDR3 bases: TGTGCCAGCAGTAAAACAGGGAAAGGGATACCCCACGAGCAGTACTTC.

The CDR3 bases are TGTGCCAGCAGCTTGGGGGCCCACGAGCAGTACTTC. Its protein product is CASSLGAHEQYF. The chain has TRBV5-6 and TRBJ2-7; D gene unclear. The CDR3 sequence is 12 residues long. Deletions cut 0 bases from V and 5 bases from J, with 6 bases between. The germline V gene has CDR1 SGHDT and CDR2 YYEEEE.

This clone showed up just a few times. V is TRBV9 and J is TRBJ1-2, with 9 nucleotides matching TRBD1. Trimming at V came to 0 bases and at J to 4 bases, leaving 4 bases not matched to a gene. The CDR3 extends over 15 amino acids. CDR1 is SGDLS and CDR2 is YYNGEE in the germline V gene. The CDR3 DNA reads TGTGCCAGCAGCGTAGACAGGGGACAGGGCTATGGCTACACCTTC. Protein product: CASSVDRGQGYGYTF.

The J gene is TRBJ1-2, the V gene TRBV28, with D perhaps TRBD1 (6 bases). The ends were cut back, 6 bases at V and 7 bases at J, with 18 bases in the middle. This CDR3 has 14 amino acids. The germline V gene encodes CDR1 MDHEN and CDR2 SYDVKM. The CDR3 nucleotides read TGTGCCAGCAGCCCCCCCGCAGGGGTAGGTGGCTACACCTTC. Its protein is CASSPPAGVGGYTF.

This clone showed up just once. The chain uses TRBV7-2 and TRBJ1-5, with 7 bases lining up with TRBD1. The germline gives CDR1 SGHTA, CDR2 FQGNSA. This CDR3 comprises 15 residues. After removal of 5 bases from V and 6 bases from J, the junction contained 10 bases not matched to a gene. The CDR3 nucleotides read TGTGCCAGCAGCCCCCTTGGACAGGCGGGTCAGCCCCAGCATTTT. It translates to CASSPLGQAGQPQHF.

This rearrangement joins TRBV7-3 to TRBJ2-1; D perhaps matches TRBD2 (6 bases). The V gene's germline CDR1 is SGHTA and CDR2 FQGTGA. This CDR3 is 16 amino acids long. V was shortened by 0 bases and J by 7 bases, with 16 bases between the two germline ends. In DNA form, the CDR3 reads TGTGCCAGCAGCTTAACGTACGACGGGAGCAAAAATGAGCAGTTCTTC. Protein sequence: CASSLTYDGSKNEQFF. Variable domain in full (rest from reference TRBV7-3 and TRBJ2-1): GAGVSQTPSNKVTEKGKYVELRCDPISGHTALYWYRQSLGQGPEFLIYFQGTGAADDSGLPNDRFFAVRPEGSVSTLKIQRTERGDSAVYLCASSLTYDGSKNEQFFGPGTRLTVL.

The V and J genes are TRBV5-5 and TRBJ2-3; TRBD2 agrees at 9 bases. The V and J ends lost 5 bases and 0 bases, in that order; junction bases with no gene match: 4. Germline V gives CDR1 SGHKS, CDR2 YYEKEE (reference sequence). This CDR3 has 15 residues. The CDR3 protein is CASRRLAASTDTQYF. The CDR3 DNA sequence: TGTGCCAGCAGACGACTAGCGGCTAGCACAGATACGCAGTATTTT.

The chain joins TRBV2 to TRBJ2-7; D is possibly TRBD1 (5 bases). The germline gives CDR1 SNHLY, CDR2 FYNNEI. V was trimmed by 10 bases and J by 1 base, leaving 8 bases between them. The CDR3 is 11 amino acids. CDR3 loop: CATRQSYEQYF. The CDR3 DNA follows: TGTGCCACCCGACAGTCCTACGAGCAGTACTTC.

The CDR3 DNA reads as TGTGCCAGCAGCCTGACGGGGGACAATGAGCAGTTCTTC. This translates into CASSLTGDNEQFF. V and J are TRBV4-2 and TRBJ2-1; weak D call: TRBD2 (6 bases). Between the trimmed V and J ends, which lost 4 bases and 5 bases, there was a span of 9 bases. The germline gives CDR1 LGHNA, CDR2 YNFKEQ. This CDR3 comprises 13 residues.

The J gene is TRBJ1-1, the V gene TRBV7-3; 7 bases match TRBD1. V shed 5 bases, J shed 3 bases, and the junction held 6 bases outside the gene matches. The CDR3 contains 14 residues. Germline values: CDR1 SGHTA, CDR2 FQGTGA. Here the CDR3 DNA reads TGTGCCAGCAGCATGACAGGGTACGACACTGAAGCTTTCTTT. Translation: CASSMTGYDTEAFF.

The chain joins TRBV5-1 to TRBJ1-1, with TRBD1 matching 8 bases. This CDR3 spans 14 amino acids. Germline V lookup: CDR1 SGHRS, CDR2 YFSETQ. The trim removed 5 bases at V and 7 bases at J, leaving 10 bases unmatched. CDR3 coding DNA: TGCGCCAGCAGTCAAACCGGGACAGGTTATGAAGCTTTCTTT. Its protein is CASSQTGTGYEAFF.